This T cell receptor beta chain was sequenced for a study of graft-versus-host responses after intestinal transplantation. The wider study: Recipients were given multivisceral, liver-intestinal, or isolated intestinal transplants. All recipients were given anti-thymocyte globulin induction, and tacrolimus and steroids were then administered for roughly three years. Overall study results and limits: Some GvH clones were seen earlier in gut or blood, suggesting intestinal origin. Among circulating GvH clones, peak levels were associated with early post-transplant declines in HvG clones.

Repertoires were generated with immunoSEQ multiplex PCR, while TCRdb's copy carries only in-frame clones and drops some. The sample shows 50,000 to 75,000 clones, 90% to 95% of them seen only once. The germline gives CDR1 SNHLY, CDR2 FYNNEI. The CDR3 totals 18 residues. Trimming removed 5 bases from V and 5 bases from J; junction bases left unmatched: 14. Remarks on this clone: What it binds is not known.

Source: unstimulated CD8+ T cells sorted from spleen or lymph node cells, taken before transplant. The chain uses TRBV2 and TRBJ2-3; 12 bases map to TRBD1. This clonotype was sampled from a human donor who was the organ donor for an intestinal transplant. CDR3 protein: CASSLKRAGTGGVDTQYF. Here the CDR3 DNA reads TGTGCCAGCAGTCTTAAGAGAGCCGGGACAGGGGGCGTAGATACGCAGTATTTT.